This T cell receptor (beta chain) appears in the sequencing data of a study of blood T cell repertoires in COVID-19. Looking at the study overall: Italy, Spain and the United States were the sources of the convalescent and acute COVID-19 samples. The analysed material was cDNA or gDNA that came from T cells, B-cell-depleted T cells, or PBMCs.

In the authors' workflow: Reference gene primer amplification in the assay estimated nucleated cell counts. Repertoires were generated with immunoSEQ multiplex PCR, while TCRdb's copy carries only in-frame clones and drops some. Clone size and V and J calls were adopted from that table, with D and trimming inferred from the DNA. The data contain under 150,000 clones, more than 75% of them singletons. V lost 0 bases, J lost 4 bases, and 15 bases lay in between. Germline assignment: CDR1 LGHNA and CDR2 YSLEER. This CDR3 region has 16 residues. The V call is TRBV4-3, the J call TRBJ2-5, with a tentative D call TRBD1 (5 bases). This clonotype originated in a man in his 70s with active COVID-19. The sequencing sample was made of peripheral blood. The DNA of the CDR3 is TGCGCCAGCAGCCAAGATACAGGACACGAACGAGAGACCCAGTACTTC. It translates to CASSQDTGHERETQYF.